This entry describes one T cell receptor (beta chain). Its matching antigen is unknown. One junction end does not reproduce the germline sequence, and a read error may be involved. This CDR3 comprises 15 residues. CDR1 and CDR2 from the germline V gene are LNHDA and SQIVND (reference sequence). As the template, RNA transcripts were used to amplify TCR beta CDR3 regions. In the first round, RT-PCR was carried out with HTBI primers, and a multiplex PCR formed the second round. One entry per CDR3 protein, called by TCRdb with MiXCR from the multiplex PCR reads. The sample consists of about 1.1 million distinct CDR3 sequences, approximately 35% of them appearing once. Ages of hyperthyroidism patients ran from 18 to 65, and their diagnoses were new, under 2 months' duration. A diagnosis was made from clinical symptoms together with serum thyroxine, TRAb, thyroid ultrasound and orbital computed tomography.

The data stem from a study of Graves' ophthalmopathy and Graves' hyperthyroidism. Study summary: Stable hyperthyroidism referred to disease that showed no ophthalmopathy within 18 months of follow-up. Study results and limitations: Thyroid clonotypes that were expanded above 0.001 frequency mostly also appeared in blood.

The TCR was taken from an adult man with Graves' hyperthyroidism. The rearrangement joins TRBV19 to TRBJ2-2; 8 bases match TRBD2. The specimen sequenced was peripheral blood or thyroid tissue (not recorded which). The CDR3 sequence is CASSIVGGAVGEPFF. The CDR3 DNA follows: TGTGCCAGTAGTATTGTCGGGGGGGCCGTCGGGGAGCCGTTTTTT.